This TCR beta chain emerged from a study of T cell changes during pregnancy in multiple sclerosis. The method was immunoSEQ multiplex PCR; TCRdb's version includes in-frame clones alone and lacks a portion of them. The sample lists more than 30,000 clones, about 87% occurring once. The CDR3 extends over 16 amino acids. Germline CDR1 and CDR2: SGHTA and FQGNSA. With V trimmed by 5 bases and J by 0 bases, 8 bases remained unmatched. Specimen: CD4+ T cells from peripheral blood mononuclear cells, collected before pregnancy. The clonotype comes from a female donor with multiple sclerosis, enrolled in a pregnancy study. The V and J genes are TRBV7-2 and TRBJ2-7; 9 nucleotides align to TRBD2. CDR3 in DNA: TGTGCCAGCAGCGCCCGTAGCGGGGGTATCTCCTACGAGCAGTACTTC. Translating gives CASSARSGGISYEQYF.